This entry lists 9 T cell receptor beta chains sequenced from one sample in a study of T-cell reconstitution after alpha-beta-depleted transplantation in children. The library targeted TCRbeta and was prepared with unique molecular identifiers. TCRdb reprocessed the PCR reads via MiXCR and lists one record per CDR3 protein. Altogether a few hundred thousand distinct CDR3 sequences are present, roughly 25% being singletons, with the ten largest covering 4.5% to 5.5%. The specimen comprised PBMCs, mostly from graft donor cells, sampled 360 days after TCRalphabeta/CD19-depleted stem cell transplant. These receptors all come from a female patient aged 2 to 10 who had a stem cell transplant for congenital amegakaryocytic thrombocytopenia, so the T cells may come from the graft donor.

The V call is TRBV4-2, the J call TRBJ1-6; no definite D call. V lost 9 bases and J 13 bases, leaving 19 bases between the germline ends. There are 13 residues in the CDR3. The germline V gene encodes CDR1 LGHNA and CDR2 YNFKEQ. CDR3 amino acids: CASAKTVQSPLHF. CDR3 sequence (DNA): TGTGCCAGTGCCAAGACCGTACAATCCCCCCTCCACTTT.

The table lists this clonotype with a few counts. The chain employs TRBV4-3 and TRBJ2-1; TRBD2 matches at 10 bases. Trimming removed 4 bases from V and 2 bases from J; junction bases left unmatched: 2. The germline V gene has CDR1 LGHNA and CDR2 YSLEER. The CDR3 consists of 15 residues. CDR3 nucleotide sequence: TGCGCCAGCAGCCCGGGACTAGCGACCTACAATGAGCAGTTCTTC. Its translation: CASSPGLATYNEQFF.

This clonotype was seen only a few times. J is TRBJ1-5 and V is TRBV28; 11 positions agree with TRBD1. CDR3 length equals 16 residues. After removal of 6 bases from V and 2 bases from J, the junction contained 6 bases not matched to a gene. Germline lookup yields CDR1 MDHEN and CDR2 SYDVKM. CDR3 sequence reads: CASSILGQGGNQPQHF. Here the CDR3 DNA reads TGTGCCAGCAGCATCCTGGGACAGGGGGGCAATCAGCCCCAGCATTTT.

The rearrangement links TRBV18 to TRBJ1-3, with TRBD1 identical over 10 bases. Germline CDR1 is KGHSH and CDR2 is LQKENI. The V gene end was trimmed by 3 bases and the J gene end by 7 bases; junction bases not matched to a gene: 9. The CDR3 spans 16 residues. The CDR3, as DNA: TGTGCCAGCTCACCTGCCGGGACAGGGGTACTGAACACCATATATTTT. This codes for CASSPAGTGVLNTIYF.

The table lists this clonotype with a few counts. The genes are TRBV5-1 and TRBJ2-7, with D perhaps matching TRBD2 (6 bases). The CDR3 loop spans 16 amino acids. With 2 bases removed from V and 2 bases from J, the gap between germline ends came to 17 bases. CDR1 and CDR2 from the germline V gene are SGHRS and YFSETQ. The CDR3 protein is CASSLQGTGLTYEQYF. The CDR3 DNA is TGCGCCAGCAGCTTACAAGGTACGGGACTCACCTACGAGCAGTACTTC.

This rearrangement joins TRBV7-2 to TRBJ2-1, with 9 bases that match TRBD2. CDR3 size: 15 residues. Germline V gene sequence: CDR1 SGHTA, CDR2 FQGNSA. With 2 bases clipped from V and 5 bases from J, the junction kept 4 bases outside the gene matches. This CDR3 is CASSLYAGGNNEQFF. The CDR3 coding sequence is TGTGCCAGCAGCTTATACGCGGGGGGGAACAATGAGCAGTTCTTC.

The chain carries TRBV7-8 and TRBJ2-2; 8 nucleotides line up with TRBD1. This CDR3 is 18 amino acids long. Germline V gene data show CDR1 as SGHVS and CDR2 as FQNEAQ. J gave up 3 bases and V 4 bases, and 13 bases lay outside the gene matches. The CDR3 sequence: CASSSGQGIGSDTGELFF. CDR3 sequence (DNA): TGTGCCAGCAGCTCCGGACAGGGAATCGGAAGTGACACCGGGGAGCTGTTTTTT.

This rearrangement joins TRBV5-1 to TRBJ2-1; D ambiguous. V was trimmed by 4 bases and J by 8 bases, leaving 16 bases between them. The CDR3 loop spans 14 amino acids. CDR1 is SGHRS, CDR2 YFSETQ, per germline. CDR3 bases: TGCGCCAGCAGCCCCGTCATCTTCCGGGATGAGCAGTTCTTC. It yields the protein CASSPVIFRDEQFF.

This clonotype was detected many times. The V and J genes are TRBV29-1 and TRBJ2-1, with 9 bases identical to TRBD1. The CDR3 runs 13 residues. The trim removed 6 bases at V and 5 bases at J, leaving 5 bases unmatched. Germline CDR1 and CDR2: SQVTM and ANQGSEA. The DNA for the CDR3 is TGCAGCGTGCAGGACAGGGGCAACAATGAGCAGTTCTTC. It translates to CSVQDRGNNEQFF.